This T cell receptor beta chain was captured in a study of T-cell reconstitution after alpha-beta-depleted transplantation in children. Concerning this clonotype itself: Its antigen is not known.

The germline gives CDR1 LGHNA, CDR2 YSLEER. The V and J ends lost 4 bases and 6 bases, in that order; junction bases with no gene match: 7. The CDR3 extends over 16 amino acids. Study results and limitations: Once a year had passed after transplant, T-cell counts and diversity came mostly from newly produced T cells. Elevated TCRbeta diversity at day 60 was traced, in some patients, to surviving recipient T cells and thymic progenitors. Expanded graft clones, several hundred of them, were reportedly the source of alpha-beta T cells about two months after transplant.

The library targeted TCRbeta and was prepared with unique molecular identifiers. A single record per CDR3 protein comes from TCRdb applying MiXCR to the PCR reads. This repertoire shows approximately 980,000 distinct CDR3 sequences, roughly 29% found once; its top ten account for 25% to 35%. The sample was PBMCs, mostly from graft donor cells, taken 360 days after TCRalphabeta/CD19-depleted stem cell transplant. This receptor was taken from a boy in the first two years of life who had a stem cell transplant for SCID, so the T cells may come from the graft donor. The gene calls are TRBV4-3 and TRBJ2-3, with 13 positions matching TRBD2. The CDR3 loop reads CASSPTSGGGGDTQYF. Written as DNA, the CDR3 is TGCGCCAGCAGCCCCACTAGCGGGGGGGGCGGGGATACGCAGTATTTT.